The 29 T cell receptor beta chains below all came from one sample that was sequenced in a study of blood T cells in healthy people across ages. Next came a second PCR, run for roughly 6 to 11 cycles, which used a sample-barcoded 5' primer along with a J-beta primer mix. TCRdb re-called the 5' RACE reads through MiXCR, storing one row per CDR3 protein. In the table there are over 1,500,000 distinct CDR3 sequences, around 48% of which are singletons. Material for sequencing was blood. The receptors stem from a woman aged 40 to 50 in good health.

This clonotype has just a few counts. The V call is TRBV20-1, the J call TRBJ1-2; 8 nucleotides agree with TRBD1. The CDR3 length is 14 residues. V was pared by 6 bases and J by 3 bases, with 9 bases of the junction left unmatched. Germline V gene sequence: CDR1 DFQATT, CDR2 SNEGSKA (reference sequence). The CDR3 here is CSADIGQGDYGYTF. The DNA for the CDR3 is TGCAGTGCGGACATCGGACAGGGTGACTATGGCTACACCTTC.

This clonotype was seen a handful of times. The chain carries TRBV28 and TRBJ2-1; D is unresolved. This CDR3 is built from 12 residues. Trimming shortened V by 5 bases and J by 0 bases, and 2 bases separated the two germline ends. The V gene's germline CDR1 is MDHEN and CDR2 SYDVKM. CDR3 loop: CASSTSYNEQFF. The CDR3 DNA reads TGTGCCAGCAGTACCTCCTACAATGAGCAGTTCTTC.

Only a few counts were recorded for this clonotype. The V call is TRBV4-3, the J call TRBJ2-1; D is possibly TRBD1 (6 bases). CDR1 is LGHNA, CDR2 YSLEER, per germline. This CDR3 is 19 amino acids long. Deletions cut 0 bases from V and 8 bases from J, with 26 bases between. In DNA form, the CDR3 reads TGCGCCAGCAGCCAAGATGGGGTCAAGCTGGGGGCCAGTTTTGATGAGCAGTTCTTC. It yields the protein CASSQDGVKLGASFDEQFF.

This clonotype was counted between two and nine times. This chain uses TRBV6-2 or TRBV6-3 with TRBJ2-3; possible D gene TRBD2, 6 bases. The CDR3 is 14 residues long. Trimming left V 6 bases short and J 7 bases short, with 17 bases between. CDR1 and CDR2 (germline): MNHEY, SVGEGT. The CDR3 DNA is TGTGCCAGCAGAAGTTCTAGGGACTCAAATACGCAGTATTTT. This gives the protein CASRSSRDSNTQYF.

The gene calls are TRBV10-3 and TRBJ2-5; 9 bases line up with TRBD1. The CDR3 has 14 amino acids. Per germline, CDR1 ENHRY and CDR2 SYGVKD. V shed 6 bases and J 3 bases; nucleotides not matched to a gene: 5. The CDR3 here is CAISVGQGKETQYF. The DNA for the CDR3 is TGTGCCATCAGCGTGGGACAGGGAAAAGAGACCCAGTACTTC.

The rearrangement links TRBV7-2 to TRBJ2-7; D might be TRBD1 (6 bases). Germline CDR1 is SGHTA and CDR2 is FQGNSA. V lost 1 base to trimming and J lost 2 bases, with 9 bases between them. The CDR3 extends over 14 amino acids. The DNA for the CDR3 is TGTGCCAGCAGCTTAGTGGACAGCACCTACGAGCAGTACTTC. This sequence encodes CASSLVDSTYEQYF.

Only a few counts were recorded for this clonotype. This chain connects TRBV20-1 to TRBJ2-5, with D tentatively TRBD2 (6 bases). The CDR3 extends over 15 amino acids. Germline V gives CDR1 DFQATT, CDR2 SNEGSKA (reference sequence). The germline V and J ends were trimmed by 3 bases and 4 bases, with 18 bases remaining between them. DNA of the CDR3: TGCAGTGCTAGGCGCCAGACTAGAATGGGAGAGACCCAGTACTTC. It codes for CSARRQTRMGETQYF.

J is TRBJ2-4 and V is TRBV15; 7 bases map to TRBD1. The J call is uncertain, as TRBJ2-7 better fits the DNA end. This CDR3 comprises 17 residues. Germline CDR1 is LNHNV and CDR2 is YYDKDF (reference sequence). CDR3 sequence (DNA): TGTGCCACCAGCAGAGGTGGTAGGCTTACAGGGGCCTACGAGCAGTACTTC. Translating it yields CATSRGGRLTGAYEQYF.

The rearrangement links TRBV20-1 to TRBJ2-5, with a tentative D call TRBD1 (5 bases). The DNA end is more similar to TRBJ2-7, so the J call may be wrong. The CDR3 has 12 amino acids. From germline, CDR1 is DFQATT and CDR2 SNEGSKA (reference sequence). The CDR3 reads CSAWQGTYEQYF. Written as DNA, the CDR3 is TGCAGTGCTTGGCAGGGCACCTACGAGCAGTACTTC.

The CDR3 nucleotides read TGTGCCAGCAGTTTCGGCCGGGCCCCGCAACACTACGAGCAGTACTTC. Translating it yields CASSFGRAPQHYEQYF. This rearrangement joins TRBV12-3 or TRBV12-4 to TRBJ2-7; D uncertain. CDR3 length: 16 amino acids. V gave up 3 bases and J gave up 3 bases, with 18 bases separating them.

The chain combines TRBV5-1 with TRBJ1-2; 7 nucleotides match TRBD1. The trim removed 0 bases at V and 4 bases at J, leaving 6 bases unmatched. The CDR3 runs 15 residues. Germline V gene sequence: CDR1 SGHRS, CDR2 YFSETQ. Here the CDR3 reads CASSLAQTGAYGYTF. The CDR3 bases are TGCGCCAGCAGCTTGGCCCAAACAGGGGCCTATGGCTACACCTTC.

The chain carries TRBV28 and TRBJ2-5; unclear D gene. V lost 7 bases and J 0 bases, leaving 18 bases between the germline ends. The CDR3 loop spans 16 amino acids. The germline CDR1 and CDR2 sequences are MDHEN and SYDVKM. The CDR3 here is CASTYSPGDNQETQYF. CDR3 nucleotides: TGTGCCAGCACCTATTCCCCCGGAGACAACCAAGAGACCCAGTACTTC. The full variable domain, with the rest looked up from reference TRBV28 and TRBJ2-5, is DVKVTQSSRYLVKRTGEKVFLECVQDMDHENMFWYRQDPGLGLRLIYFSYDVKMKEKGDIPEGYSVSREKKERFSLILESASTNQTSMYLCASTYSPGDNQETQYFGPGTRLLVL.

The genes are TRBV7-9 and TRBJ1-4, with a possible D match to TRBD1 (6 bases). Trimming left V 5 bases short and J 5 bases short, with 12 bases between. The germline gives CDR1 SEHNR, CDR2 FQNEAQ (reference sequence). This CDR3 comprises 14 residues. In DNA, the CDR3 is TGTGCCAGCAGCGGGGGGGCGGGAAATGAAAAACTGTTTTTT. Protein sequence: CASSGGAGNEKLFF.

This chain joins TRBV7-2 and TRBJ1-6; TRBD1 aligns across 7 bases. The V gene's germline CDR1 is SGHTA and CDR2 FQGNSA. The V gene end was trimmed by 1 base and the J gene end by 7 bases; junction bases not matched to a gene: 4. CDR3 size: 15 residues. The CDR3 reads CASSLGPTGNSPLHF. The CDR3, as DNA: TGTGCCAGCAGCTTAGGCCCGACAGGGAATTCACCCCTCCACTTT.

This clonotype came up a few times. The chain is built from TRBV4-2 and TRBJ2-3; D gene uncertain. This CDR3 has 16 residues. The V and J ends lost 0 bases and 0 bases respectively, with 10 bases between them. Looked up from germline, CDR1 is LGHNA and CDR2 is YNFKEQ. CDR3 sequence: CASSQDPDGSTDTQYF. CDR3 nucleotide sequence: TGTGCCAGCAGCCAAGATCCGGACGGTAGCACAGATACGCAGTATTTT.

As DNA, the CDR3 is TGCAGTGCTAGAGACCAATTCACAGATACGCAGTATTTT. Translating it yields CSARDQFTDTQYF. The chain carries TRBV20-1 and TRBJ2-3; D is unresolved. Germline V gene sequence: CDR1 DFQATT, CDR2 SNEGSKA (reference sequence). The CDR3 consists of 13 residues. Trimming left V 0 bases short and J 2 bases short, with 6 bases between.

The V and J genes are TRBV29-1 and TRBJ2-1; 7 bases map to TRBD1. V shed 4 bases and J 1 base; nucleotides not matched to a gene: 7. The CDR3 consists of 15 residues. CDR1 and CDR2 from the germline V gene are SQVTM and ANQGSEA. The CDR3 loop reads CSVGMAGGSYNEQFF. CDR3 DNA sequence: TGCAGCGTTGGCATGGCAGGGGGATCCTACAATGAGCAGTTCTTC.

J is TRBJ2-7 and V is TRBV7-2; D remains ambiguous. The V end lost 2 bases, the J end lost 0 bases, and 11 bases lay between the germline ends. The CDR3 length is 15 residues. In germline, CDR1 is SGHTA, CDR2 FQGNSA. CDR3 bases: TGTGCCAGCAGCTTAAAGAGCCAGAGCTCCTACGAGCAGTACTTC. Protein product: CASSLKSQSSYEQYF.

The V call is TRBV6-6, the J call TRBJ2-3; TRBD2 agrees at 7 bases. The CDR3 loop spans 16 amino acids. Germline V gene lookup returns CDR1 MNHNY and CDR2 SVGAGI (reference sequence). Trimming at V came to 1 base and at J to 1 base, leaving 5 bases not matched to a gene. The CDR3 sequence is CASSYLRGVGTDTQYF. The CDR3 nucleotides read TGTGCCAGCAGTTACTTACGGGGGGTAGGCACAGATACGCAGTATTTT.

In this sample, this clonotype turned up a few times. V usage is TRBV20-1 and J usage is TRBJ2-1; a weak D match, TRBD2 (5 bases). The CDR3 runs 16 residues. The V gene's germline CDR1 is DFQATT and CDR2 SNEGSKA (reference sequence). Trimming removed 0 bases from V and 0 bases from J, with 12 bases in between. The CDR3 DNA reads as TGCAGTGCTAGAGATCCAAGGAGGAACTCCTACAATGAGCAGTTCTTC. Its protein product is CSARDPRRNSYNEQFF.

The genes are TRBV12-3 or TRBV12-4 and TRBJ1-4; D unclear. The CDR3 covers 13 residues. Deletions cut 3 bases from V and 4 bases from J, with 6 bases between. The CDR3 region is CASSFSVNEKLFF. CDR3 DNA: TGTGCCAGCAGTTTTTCGGTTAATGAAAAACTGTTTTTT.

This chain links TRBV29-1 with TRBJ2-3, with TRBD1 matching over 7 bases. The CDR3 is 13 residues long. Germline V gene data show CDR1 as SQVTM and CDR2 as ANQGSEA. With 6 bases clipped from V and 0 bases from J, the junction kept 3 bases outside the gene matches. The CDR3 spells CSVTGFSTDTQYF. Here the CDR3 DNA reads TGCAGCGTGACAGGGTTTAGCACAGATACGCAGTATTTT.

This clonotype was recorded many times. The V gene is TRBV4-2, the J gene TRBJ2-1; D unclear. V was trimmed by 0 bases and J by 0 bases, leaving 12 bases between them. The CDR3 has 17 amino acids. The germline V gene encodes CDR1 LGHNA and CDR2 YNFKEQ. The CDR3 bases are TGTGCCAGCAGCCAAGATTTGGGTTCGCGCTCCTACAATGAGCAGTTCTTC. Its protein is CASSQDLGSRSYNEQFF.

The table lists this clonotype with a count of one. V and J are TRBV5-1 and TRBJ2-4, with 7 bases aligning to TRBD1. With the DNA end fitting TRBJ2-7 better, the J assignment may be wrong. In germline, CDR1 is SGHRS, CDR2 YFSETQ. The CDR3 covers 15 residues. CDR3 coding DNA: TGCGCCAGCAGCTTGGCGGGACAGAAATTCTACGAGCAGTACTTC. This gives the protein CASSLAGQKFYEQYF.

The genes are TRBV21-1 and TRBJ1-5; TRBD1, the D gene given by the table, was not confirmed from the DNA. TRBV21-1 has pseudogene status. The CDR3 runs to 17 residues. The CDR3 DNA reads as TGTGCCAGCAGCCGTCTCCGTGAACAGGTAGCACATCAGCCCCAGCATTTT. It encodes CASSRLREQVAHQPQHF.

The sample holds a few counts of this clonotype. This sequence joins TRBV5-1 and TRBJ2-1; perhaps D is TRBD1 or TRBD2 (5 bases each). The CDR3 contains 14 residues. The V gene lost 3 bases and the J gene lost 6 bases, with 13 bases spanning the gap. Germline V CDR1 and CDR2: SGHRS, YFSETQ. CDR3 protein: CASSYRDPLNEQFF. CDR3 coding DNA: TGCGCCAGCAGCTACCGGGACCCCCTCAATGAGCAGTTCTTC.

The chain recombines TRBV12-3 or TRBV12-4 with TRBJ2-7, with D possibly TRBD1 on 6 matching bases. Trimming shortened V by 6 bases and J by 6 bases, and 12 bases separated the two germline ends. This CDR3 is built from 12 residues. The CDR3, as DNA: TGTGCCAGCAGCGGACAGAGGGGCGAGCAGTACTTC. As protein: CASSGQRGEQYF.

The chain carries TRBV5-6 and TRBJ1-2, with D perhaps matching TRBD1 (6 bases). From germline, CDR1 is SGHDT and CDR2 YYEEEE. The V end was cut by 5 bases, the J end by 3 bases, with 20 bases between. The CDR3 sequence is 16 residues long. This chain's CDR3 is CASSPTQGAHYYGYTF. DNA for the CDR3: TGTGCCAGCAGTCCTACACAGGGAGCGCATTACTATGGCTACACCTTC.

In DNA, the CDR3 is TGTGCCAGCAGCTTCTCAGGGAACAGGGGTAATTCACCCCTCCACTTT. Translation: CASSFSGNRGNSPLHF. V and J are TRBV7-9 and TRBJ1-6; 7 bases align to TRBD1. From germline, CDR1 is SEHNR and CDR2 FQNEAQ (reference sequence). The CDR3 contains 16 residues. J gave up 6 bases and V 3 bases, and 8 bases lay outside the gene matches. The entire variable domain, with the rest obtained from reference TRBV7-9 and TRBJ1-6, is as follows: DTGVSQNPRHKITKRGQNVTFRCDPISEHNRLYWYRQTLGQGPEFLTYFQNEAQLEKSRLLSDRFSAERPKGSFSTLEIQRTEQGDSAMYLCASSFSGNRGNSPLHFGNGTRLTVT.